A selection of T cell receptor beta chains follows, all from one sample in a study of identical twins. TCRdb re-called the 5' RACE reads through MiXCR, storing one row per CDR3 protein. The sample yields roughly 290,000 distinct CDR3 sequences, roughly 9% seen once. The sample was also reused in another study, on yellow fever vaccine responses in identical twins.

Material: CD8+ T cells sorted from blood. Receptors originate from a woman aged 18-30 years in good health. The CDR3 runs from the conserved cysteine through the conserved F or W. The order of the fields is D gene, V gene, clone size, J gene, CDR3 DNA, CDR3 protein. The D gene is left open where the match is weak. Size tells how often a clone was seen (once, few, many) or the class of an expanded clone, and some rows leave it out.

TRBD1	TRBV10-3	.	TRBJ2-5	TGTGCCACCGCGTCGACAGGGGAAAAAGCAGAGACCCAGTACTTC	CATASTGEKAETQYF
.	TRBV9	many	TRBJ2-7	TGTGCCAGCAGCGTCGAGGGGAACCCCAGCGAGCAGTACTTC	CASSVEGNPSEQYF
TRBD2	TRBV13	.	TRBJ2-5	TGTGCCAGCAGCCCACCTATAGCGGGAGCACGGGAGACCCAGTACTTC	CASSPPIAGARETQYF
TRBD2	TRBV11-2	many	TRBJ2-7	TGTGCCAGCAGCATGCTAGCGGCTGGGTCTTGGGGCGAGCAGTACTTC	CASSMLAAGSWGEQYF
TRBD1	TRBV9	few	TRBJ1-5	TGTGCCAGCAGCCCATCAGGGACAGGGGGCCAGCCCCAGCATTTT	CASSPSGTGGQPQHF
TRBD2	TRBV12-3/TRBV12-4	few	TRBJ2-7	TGTGCCAGCAGGCTAGCGGGGGGGCCCGAGCAGTACTTC	CASRLAGGPEQYF
.	TRBV5-6	few	TRBJ2-1	TGTGCCAGCAGCTTAAATAGCAATGAGCAGTTCTTC	CASSLNSNEQFF
.	TRBV5-1	many	TRBJ2-2	TGCGCCAGCAGCCCTACAGGGTTGGGCGGGGAGCTGTTTTTT	CASSPTGLGGELFF
.	TRBV4-3	.	TRBJ2-7	TGCGCCAGCAGCCAACTAGTTCACGAAAACTACGAGCAGTACTTC	CASSQLVHENYEQYF
TRBD2	TRBV4-3	many	TRBJ2-7	TGCGCCAGCAGCCAAGTAACTAGCGGGAGCAACGAGCAGTACTTC	CASSQVTSGSNEQYF
TRBD1	TRBV7-7	.	TRBJ2-1	TGTGCTAGCAGGAGGGGACAGGGGGCGCCCAATGAGCAGTTCTTC	CASRRGQGAPNEQFF
.	TRBV6-1	few	TRBJ2-5	TGTGCCAGCAGTGACCCGGGACTCCAAGAGACCCAGTACTTC	CASSDPGLQETQYF
.	TRBV5-1	few	TRBJ2-2	TGCGCCAGCAGCTTGGGTGTGACAACGAACACCGGGGAGCTGTTTTTT	CASSLGVTTNTGELFF
TRBD1	TRBV20-1	few	TRBJ2-7	TGCAGTGCTAGAGTGGACAGGATCTCCTACGAGCAGTACTTC	CSARVDRISYEQYF
.	TRBV3-1	.	TRBJ1-2	TGTGCCAGCAGCGACCGACCCACTCCGGTGGGGTTTGATGGCTACACCTTC	CASSDRPTPVGFDGYTF
.	TRBV29-1	few	TRBJ1-2	TGCAGCGTTGTAGGGCCCTCGTATGGCTACACCTTC	CSVVGPSYGYTF
TRBD2	TRBV25-1	.	TRBJ2-3	TGTGCCAGCAGTGTCACGGGCGGGAGCGGGAGATTCTCCGGCACAGATACGCAGTATTTT	CASSVTGGSGRFSGTDTQYF
.	TRBV5-6	.	TRBJ2-5	TGTGCCAGCAGCTTGGCGCCAGGGGCCGAACCTCAGACCCAGTACTTC	CASSLAPGAEPQTQYF
.	TRBV6-5	many	TRBJ1-1	TGTGCCAGCAGTTCCGAATGGACAGCATCTGAAGCTTTCTTT	CASSSEWTASEAFF
.	TRBV9	few	TRBJ2-1	TGTGCCAGCAGCATTGGACAAAATGAGCAGTTCTTC	CASSIGQNEQFF
.	TRBV7-3	few	TRBJ2-1	TGTGCCAGCAGCTTATGGGGTTCCTACAATGAGCAGTTCTTC	CASSLWGSYNEQFF
.	TRBV5-4	few	TRBJ2-7	TGTGCCAGCAGCCCGATGCCCTGGACAAAGAGCTCCTACGAGCAGTACTTC	CASSPMPWTKSSYEQYF
.	TRBV29-1	few	TRBJ1-1	TGCAGCGTTGGGGGGGTCTGGGGAAACACTGAAGCTTTCTTT	CSVGGVWGNTEAFF
TRBD1	TRBV28	many	TRBJ2-4	TGTGCCAGCAGTCCCGGGACAGTATTAGCCAAAAACATTCAGTACTTC	CASSPGTVLAKNIQYF
.	TRBV28	many	TRBJ2-7	TGTGCCAGCAGCGGAGATATTTTTTACGAGCAGTACTTC	CASSGDIFYEQYF
TRBD1	TRBV6-2/TRBV6-3	.	TRBJ2-2	TGTGCCAGCAGTTACTCGAGGACCCCGGGACAGGGTCTAGCTACCGGGGAGCTGTTTTTT	CASSYSRTPGQGLATGELFF
.	TRBV12-3/TRBV12-4	few	TRBJ1-5	TGTGCCAGCAGCCCCTGGGGTACTGGCAATCAGCCCCAGCATTTT	CASSPWGTGNQPQHF
.	TRBV7-8	.	TRBJ2-3	TGTGCCAGCAGCTCTAGGGCCTCTAGCAAAGATACGCAGTATTTT	CASSSRASSKDTQYF
.	TRBV12-3/TRBV12-4	many	TRBJ1-1	TGTGCCAGCAGTTTAAGGGAGGGAGTTACTGAAGCTTTCTTT	CASSLREGVTEAFF
.	TRBV12-3/TRBV12-4	many	TRBJ1-3	TGTGCCAGCAGTTTGTTGAGAGGGTGGGATGGAAACACCATATATTTT	CASSLLRGWDGNTIYF
TRBD1	TRBV7-9	.	TRBJ2-1	TGTGCCAGCAGCTGGACCGGGACAGGGGGCTACAATGAGCAGTTCTTC	CASSWTGTGGYNEQFF
.	TRBV19	many	TRBJ1-2	TGTGCCAGTGTGGACGAAGCTAACTATGGCTACACCTTC	CASVDEANYGYTF
.	TRBV7-2	few	TRBJ2-2	TGTGCCAGCAGCTTAGCCCGGGAACAGAAAAAGGTCACCGGGGAGCTGTTTTTT	CASSLAREQKKVTGELFF
TRBD2	TRBV12-3/TRBV12-4	.	TRBJ2-5	TGTGCCAGCAGTTTACTAGCGGGGGGGCTGGAGACCCAGTACTTC	CASSLLAGGLETQYF
.	TRBV9	few	TRBJ2-3	TGTGCCAGCAGCGTAGACCGGACATTATCCACAGATACGCAGTATTTT	CASSVDRTLSTDTQYF
.	TRBV2	.	TRBJ2-1	TGTGCCAGCTTAAAGGACCTACTTGGTGATGAGCAGTTCTTC	CASLKDLLGDEQFF
.	TRBV7-9	many	TRBJ1-1	TGTGCCAGCAGCCCCAGACAGCCGAGGGTCTCTTACGCTTTCTTT	CASSPRQPRVSYAFF
.	TRBV10-3	many	TRBJ2-3	TGTGCCATCACTCTCACCAGGTTCGATAGGGATACGCAGTATTTT	CAITLTRFDRDTQYF
.	TRBV4-1	.	TRBJ2-5	TGCGCCAGCAGCCAGCTGTGGGAAGAGACCCAGTACTTC	CASSQLWEETQYF
.	TRBV12-3/TRBV12-4	many	TRBJ2-7	TGTGCCAGCAGTGGGGGCGGGATTTCCTACGAGCAGTACTTC	CASSGGGISYEQYF
TRBD1	TRBV29-1	.	TRBJ2-3	TGCAGCGTTGAGGGCCTAACAGGGGGGAGCACAGATACGCAGTATTTT	CSVEGLTGGSTDTQYF
TRBD2	TRBV3-1	.	TRBJ2-3	TGTGCCAGCAGCCAACCCGGGACTAGCGGGGGGGCAACAGATACGCAGTATTTT	CASSQPGTSGGATDTQYF